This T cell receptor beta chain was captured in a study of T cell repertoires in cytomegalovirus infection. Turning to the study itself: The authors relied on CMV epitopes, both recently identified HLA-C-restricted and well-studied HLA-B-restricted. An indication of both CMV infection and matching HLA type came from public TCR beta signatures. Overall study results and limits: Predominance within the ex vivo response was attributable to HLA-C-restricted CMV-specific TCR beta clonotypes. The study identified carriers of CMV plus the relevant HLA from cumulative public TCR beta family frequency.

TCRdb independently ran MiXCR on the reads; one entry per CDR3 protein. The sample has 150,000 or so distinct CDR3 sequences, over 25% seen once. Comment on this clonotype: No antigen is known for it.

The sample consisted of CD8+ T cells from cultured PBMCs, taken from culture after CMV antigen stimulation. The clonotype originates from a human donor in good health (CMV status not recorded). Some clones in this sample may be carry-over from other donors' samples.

The CDR3 loop is CSAPETGDYEQYF. The CDR3 DNA reads TGCAGTGCTCCGGAGACAGGGGATTACGAGCAGTACTTC. V gene TRBV20-1 combines with J gene TRBJ2-7; 8 bases match TRBD1. The ends lost 5 bases at V and 4 bases at J; junction bases unmatched: 7. The CDR3 is 13 amino acids. Germline CDR1 reads DFQATT; CDR2 reads SNEGSKA (reference sequence).